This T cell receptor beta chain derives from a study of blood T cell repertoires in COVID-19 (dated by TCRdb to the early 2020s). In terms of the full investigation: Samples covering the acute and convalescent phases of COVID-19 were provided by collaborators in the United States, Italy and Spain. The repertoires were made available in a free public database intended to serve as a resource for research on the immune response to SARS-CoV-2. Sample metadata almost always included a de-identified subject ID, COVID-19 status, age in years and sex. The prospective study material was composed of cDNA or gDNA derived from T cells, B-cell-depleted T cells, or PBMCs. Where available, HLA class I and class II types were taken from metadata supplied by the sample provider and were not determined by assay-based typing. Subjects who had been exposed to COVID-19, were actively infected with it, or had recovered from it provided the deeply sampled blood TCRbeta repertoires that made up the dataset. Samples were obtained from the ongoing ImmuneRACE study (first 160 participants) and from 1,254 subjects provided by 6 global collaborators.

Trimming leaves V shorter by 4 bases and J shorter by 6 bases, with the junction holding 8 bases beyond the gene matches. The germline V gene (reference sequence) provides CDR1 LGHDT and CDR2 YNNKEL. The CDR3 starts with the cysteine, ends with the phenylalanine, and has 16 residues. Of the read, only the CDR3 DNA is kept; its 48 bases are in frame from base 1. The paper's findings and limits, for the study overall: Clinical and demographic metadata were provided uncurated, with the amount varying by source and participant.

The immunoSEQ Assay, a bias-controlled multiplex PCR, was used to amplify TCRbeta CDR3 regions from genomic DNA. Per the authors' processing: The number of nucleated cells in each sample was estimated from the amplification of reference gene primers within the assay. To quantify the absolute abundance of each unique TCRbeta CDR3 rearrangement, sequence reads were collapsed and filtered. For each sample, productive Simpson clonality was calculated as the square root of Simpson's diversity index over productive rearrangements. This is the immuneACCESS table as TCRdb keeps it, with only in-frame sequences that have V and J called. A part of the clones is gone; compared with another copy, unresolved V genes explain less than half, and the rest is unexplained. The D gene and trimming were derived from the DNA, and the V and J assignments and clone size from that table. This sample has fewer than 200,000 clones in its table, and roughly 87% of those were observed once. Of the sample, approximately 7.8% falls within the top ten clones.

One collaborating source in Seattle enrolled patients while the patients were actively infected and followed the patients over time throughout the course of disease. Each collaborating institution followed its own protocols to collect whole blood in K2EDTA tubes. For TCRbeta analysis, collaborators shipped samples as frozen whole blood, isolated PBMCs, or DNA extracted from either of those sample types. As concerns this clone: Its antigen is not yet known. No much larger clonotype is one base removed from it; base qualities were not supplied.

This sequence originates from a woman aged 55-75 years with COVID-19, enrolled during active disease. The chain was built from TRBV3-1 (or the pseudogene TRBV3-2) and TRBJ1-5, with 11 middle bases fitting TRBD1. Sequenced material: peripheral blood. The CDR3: CASSPFGGQGVQPQHF. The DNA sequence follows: TGTGCCAGCAGCCCTTTTGGGGGACAGGGGGTTCAGCCCCAGCATTTT.